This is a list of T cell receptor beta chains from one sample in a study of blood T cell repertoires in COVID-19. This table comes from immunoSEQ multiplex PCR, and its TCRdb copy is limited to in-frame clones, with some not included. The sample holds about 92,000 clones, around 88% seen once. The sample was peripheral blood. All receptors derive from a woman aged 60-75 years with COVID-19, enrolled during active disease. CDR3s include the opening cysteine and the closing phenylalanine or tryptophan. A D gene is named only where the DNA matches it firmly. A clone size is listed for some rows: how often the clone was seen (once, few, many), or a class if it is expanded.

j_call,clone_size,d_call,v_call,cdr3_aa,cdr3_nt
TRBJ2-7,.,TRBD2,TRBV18,CASSPLGLEYEQYF,TGTGCCAGCTCACCATTGGGACTAGAATACGAGCAGTACTTC
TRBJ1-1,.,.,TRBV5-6,CASSFGPGGAFF,TGTGCCAGCAGCTTCGGACCCGGAGGAGCTTTCTTT
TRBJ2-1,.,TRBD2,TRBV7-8,CASSLGLALGNEQFF,TGTGCCAGCAGCTTAGGACTAGCCCTGGGGAATGAGCAGTTCTTC
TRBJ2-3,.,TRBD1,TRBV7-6,CASSQAPDRGQGDTQYF,TGTGCCAGCAGCCAAGCCCCGGACAGGGGGCAAGGAGATACGCAGTATTTT
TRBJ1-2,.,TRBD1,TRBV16,CASSPRTGAPYGYTF,TGTGCCAGCAGCCCGCGGACAGGGGCCCCCTATGGCTACACCTTC
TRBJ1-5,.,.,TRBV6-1,CASSEGGLNQPQHF,TGTGCCAGCAGTGAAGGGGGACTTAATCAGCCCCAGCATTTT
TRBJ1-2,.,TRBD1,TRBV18,CASSLDRDYGYTF,TGTGCCAGCTCACTGGACAGGGATTATGGCTACACCTTC
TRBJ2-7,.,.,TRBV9,CASSVGVGAGVHEQYF,TGTGCCAGCAGCGTAGGTGTTGGGGCAGGGGTACACGAGCAGTACTTC
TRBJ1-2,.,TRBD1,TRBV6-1,CASSQGQGSYGYTF,TGTGCCAGCAGTCAGGGACAGGGAAGTTATGGCTACACCTTC
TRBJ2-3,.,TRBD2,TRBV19,CASSLGLAGEYTQYF,TGTGCCAGTAGTCTGGGACTAGCGGGGGAGTATACGCAGTATTTT
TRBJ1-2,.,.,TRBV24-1,CATSDLQGTPTLFNYGYTF,TGTGCCACCAGTGATTTGCAGGGGACCCCAACTTTATTTAACTATGGCTACACCTTC
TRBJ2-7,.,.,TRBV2,CASSWVTGEDEQYF,TGTGCCAGCAGTTGGGTCACAGGGGAGGACGAGCAGTACTTC
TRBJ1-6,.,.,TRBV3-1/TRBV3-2,CASSHPGSPPLHF,TGTGCCAGCAGCCACCCGGGATCCCCACCCCTCCACTTT
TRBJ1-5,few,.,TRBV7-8,CASSFGRVSNQPQHF,TGTGCCAGCAGCTTTGGCAGGGTCAGCAATCAGCCCCAGCATTTT
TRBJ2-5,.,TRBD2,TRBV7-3,CASSGIAGGQETQYF,TGTGCCAGCAGCGGGATAGCGGGGGGCCAAGAGACCCAGTACTTC
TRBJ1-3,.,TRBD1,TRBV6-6,CASSRTGQEGGNTIYF,TGTGCCAGCAGTCGCACAGGACAGGAAGGGGGAAACACCATATATTTT
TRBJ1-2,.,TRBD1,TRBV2,CASSSGQGAANYGYTF,TGTGCCAGCAGTTCGGGACAGGGGGCGGCAAACTATGGCTACACCTTC
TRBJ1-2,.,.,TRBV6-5,CASSYGQKNGYTF,TGTGCCAGCAGCTACGGACAAAAGAATGGCTACACCTTC
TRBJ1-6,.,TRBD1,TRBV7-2,CASKTDRGNSPLHF,TGTGCCAGCAAAACGGACAGGGGTAATTCACCCCTCCACTTT
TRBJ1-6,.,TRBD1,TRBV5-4,CASSLSGTGGSPLHF,TGTGCCAGCAGCCTGTCCGGGACAGGGGGGTCACCCCTCCACTTT
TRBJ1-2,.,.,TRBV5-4,CASSLELNSLSGDYGYTF,TGTGCCAGCAGCTTGGAGCTAAACAGCCTTTCAGGGGACTATGGCTACACCTTC
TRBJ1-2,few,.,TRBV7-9,CASSLGTYGYTF,TGTGCCAGCAGCTTGGGGACATATGGCTACACCTTC
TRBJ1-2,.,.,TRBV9,CASSVTEGRGGYTF,TGTGCCAGCAGCGTAACGGAGGGCCGGGGCGGCTACACCTTC
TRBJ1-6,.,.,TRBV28,CASSLGGVGTYNSPLHF,TGTGCCAGCAGTTTGGGCGGGGTCGGGACCTATAATTCACCCCTCCACTTT
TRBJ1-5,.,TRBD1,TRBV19,CASRTGGGQPQHF,TGTGCCAGTAGGACAGGGGGAGGACAGCCCCAGCATTTT
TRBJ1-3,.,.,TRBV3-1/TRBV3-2,CASSQGGSDTIYF,TGTGCCAGCAGCCAAGGAGGGTCAGACACCATATATTTT